The 21 T cell receptor beta chains below all came from one sample that was sequenced in a study of T cell responses to AZD1222 COVID-19 vaccine (dated by TCRdb to the early 2020s). Taken with the paper, the label for time point translates to: about 28 days (+/-7) after the second vaccine dose. The treatment or condition label, read with the paper, signifies: meningococcal conjugate vaccine given as trial control. Library prep was done by the immunoSEQ multiplex PCR assay. Sourced from immuneACCESS, this table was stored by TCRdb with only in-frame sequences that have V and J called. A share of the clones is absent; for the studies checked, an unresolved V gene accounts for under half, and the remainder has no known explanation. In all, the sample holds around 220,000 clones, and around 94% of those were seen once. The top ten hold approximately 1.7% of the sample. Material: peripheral blood, obtained 28 days after the second dose of the MenACWY control vaccine. Receptors originate from an adult who received the MenACWY meningococcal vaccine as a control.

The chain couples TRBV11-1 to TRBJ1-1; D is possibly TRBD1 (5 bases). Germline V CDR1 and CDR2: SGHAT, FQDESV (reference sequence). CDR3 length: 13 amino acids. Deletions cut 2 bases from V and 1 base from J, with 5 bases between. CDR3 DNA sequence: TGTGCCAGCAGCTTACAGGGGAACACTGAAGCTTTCTTT. Protein sequence: CASSLQGNTEAFF.

V gene TRBV7-9 combines with J gene TRBJ1-1; no firm D call. The CDR3 extends over 15 amino acids. Per the germline V gene, CDR1 is SEHNR and CDR2 is FQNEAQ (reference sequence). V lost 4 bases and J 2 bases, leaving 14 bases between the germline ends. CDR3: CASSSGRVGNTEAFF. DNA for the CDR3: TGTGCCAGCAGCTCGGGGAGGGTGGGCAACACTGAAGCTTTCTTT.

This chain joins TRBV7-9 and TRBJ2-7, with 9 bases lining up with TRBD1. CDR3 length: 14 amino acids. From germline, CDR1 is SEHNR and CDR2 FQNEAQ (reference sequence). J lost 9 bases, V lost 0 bases, and 6 bases had no gene match. CDR3 in amino acids: CASSLATGGGRQYF. CDR3 bases: TGTGCCAGCAGCTTAGCCACAGGGGGCGGAAGGCAGTACTTC.

The chain recombines TRBV9 with TRBJ1-5; a possible D gene is TRBD1 (6 bases). CDR1 and CDR2 (germline): SGDLS, YYNGEE. CDR3 length equals 14 residues. With 3 bases removed from V and 9 bases from J, the gap between germline ends came to 16 bases. Here the CDR3 reads CASSGYRAQGPQHF. The CDR3 nucleotides are TGTGCCAGCAGCGGATACAGGGCCCAAGGGCCCCAGCATTTT. Full variable domain (missing parts from reference TRBV9 and TRBJ1-5): DSGVTQTPKHLITATGQRVTLRCSPRSGDLSVYWYQQSLDQGLQFLIQYYNGEERAKGNILERFSAQQFPDLHSELNLSSLELGDSALYFCASSGYRAQGPQHFGDGTRLSIL.

The V and J genes are TRBV14 and TRBJ1-1; D gene uncertain. This CDR3 is 11 amino acids long. Trimming removed 4 bases from V and 6 bases from J, with 6 bases in between. The germline V gene encodes CDR1 SGHDN and CDR2 FVKESK. Here the CDR3 reads CASSLGPEAFF. The CDR3, as DNA: TGTGCCAGCAGCCTCGGGCCTGAAGCTTTCTTT. The whole variable domain, remainder taken from reference TRBV14 and TRBJ1-1, is EAGVTQFPSHSVIEKGQTVTLRCDPISGHDNLYWYRRVMGKEIKFLLHFVKESKQDESGMPNNRFLAERTGGTYSTLKVQPAELEDSGVYFCASSLGPEAFFGQGTRLTVV.

The chain couples TRBV6-5 to TRBJ2-1, with D uncertain. Trimming cost V 10 bases and J 0 bases, with 10 bases left between them. Germline CDR1 and CDR2: MNHEY and SVGAGI. This CDR3 is 13 amino acids long. CDR3 protein: CATVQSSYNEQFF. CDR3 coding DNA: TGTGCCACCGTGCAGAGCTCCTACAATGAGCAGTTCTTC.

The sample holds a few counts of this clone. The genes are TRBV9 and TRBJ1-1; D is uncertain. This CDR3 has 13 amino acids. CDR1 is SGDLS, CDR2 YYNGEE, per germline. V gave up 0 bases and J gave up 5 bases, with 8 bases separating them. The CDR3 loop reads CASSVAAYTEAFF. Written as DNA, the CDR3 is TGTGCCAGCAGCGTAGCCGCGTATACTGAAGCTTTCTTT. The whole variable domain, remainder taken from reference TRBV9 and TRBJ1-1, is DSGVTQTPKHLITATGQRVTLRCSPRSGDLSVYWYQQSLDQGLQFLIQYYNGEERAKGNILERFSAQQFPDLHSELNLSSLELGDSALYFCASSVAAYTEAFFGQGTRLTVV.

The CDR3 region is CASSTTERGGISSYNEQFF. The DNA of the CDR3 is TGTGCCAGCAGCACCACAGAGAGGGGGGGGATAAGCTCCTACAATGAGCAGTTCTTC. V gene TRBV13 combines with J gene TRBJ2-1, with D possibly TRBD2 on 7 matching bases. V dropped 5 bases and J dropped 0 bases, with 23 bases sitting between them. The CDR3 is made up of 19 amino acids. Germline V gene lookup returns CDR1 PRHDT and CDR2 FYEKMQ (reference sequence).

The V call is TRBV4-2, the J call TRBJ1-1; D possibly corresponds to TRBD1 (6 bases). V was pared by 0 bases and J by 1 base, with 12 bases between. Germline V gene data show CDR1 as LGHNA and CDR2 as YNFKEQ. The length of the CDR3 is 16 residues. The CDR3 region has the DNA TGTGCCAGCAGCCAAGATACCCCGGGACAGAACACTGAAGCTTTCTTT. Translation: CASSQDTPGQNTEAFF.

This clone showed up just once. The rearrangement links TRBV5-1 to TRBJ1-1, with D unclear. Germline CDR1 SGHRS, CDR2 YFSETQ. This CDR3 is built from 14 residues. Trimming removed 3 bases at V and 2 bases at J, with 11 bases between. CDR3 DNA: TGCGCCAGCAGCTCGACATACTTTAACACTGAAGCTTTCTTT. Protein sequence: CASSSTYFNTEAFF.

The chain is built from TRBV3-1 (or the pseudogene TRBV3-2) and TRBJ1-4; D may be TRBD1 (6 bases). CDR1 and CDR2 from the germline V gene are LGHDT and YNNKEL (reference sequence). The V and J ends lost 3 bases and 7 bases respectively, with 15 bases between them. The CDR3 sequence is 15 residues long. In nucleotides, the CDR3 is TGTGCCAGCAGCCACCCAGGGCAGGGGAGTGAAAAACTGTTTTTT. Translation gives CASSHPGQGSEKLFF.

The V and J genes are TRBV2 and TRBJ2-1; 12 bases are shared with TRBD2. There are 16 residues in the CDR3. V shed 5 bases and J 8 bases; nucleotides not matched to a gene: 10. Germline CDR1 reads SNHLY; CDR2 reads FYNNEI. The CDR3 protein is CASSQSTSGRPHEQFF. For the CDR3, the DNA is TGTGCCAGCAGTCAATCGACTAGCGGGAGACCTCATGAGCAGTTCTTC.

The J gene is TRBJ2-1, the V gene TRBV28; the D gene is possibly TRBD2 (5 bases). V shed 7 bases and J shed 5 bases, with 12 bases lying between them. Germline V lookup: CDR1 MDHEN, CDR2 SYDVKM. This CDR3 is built from 13 residues. The CDR3 region has the DNA TGTGCCAGCATTAATGTAGCGCACAATGAGCAGTTCTTC. This translates into CASINVAHNEQFF.

This sequence joins TRBV5-8 and TRBJ2-7; TRBD2 is a possible D gene (5 bases). Trimming removed 3 bases at V and 3 bases at J, with 16 bases between. CDR3 length equals 15 residues. The germline gives CDR1 SGHTS, CDR2 YDEGEE. Here the CDR3 reads CASSSPLGEVYEQYF. The CDR3 DNA reads as TGTGCCAGCAGCTCCCCTCTGGGAGAAGTCTACGAGCAGTACTTC.

The CDR3 region has the DNA TGCAGCGTTGACAGGGGCTACGAGCAGTACTTC. Encoded protein: CSVDRGYEQYF. V and J are TRBV29-1 and TRBJ2-7; TRBD1 is a possible D gene (6 bases). Germline CDR1 reads SQVTM; CDR2 reads ANQGSEA. This CDR3 comprises 11 residues. The germline V and J ends were trimmed by 3 bases and 3 bases, with 6 bases remaining between them.

This chain joins TRBV30 and TRBJ1-4, with 7 bases aligning to TRBD1. This CDR3 spans 15 amino acids. Unmatched junction bases numbered 11, after V lost 2 bases and J lost 8 bases. Germline V lookup: CDR1 GTSNPN, CDR2 SVGIG (reference sequence). DNA for the CDR3: TGTGCCTGGAGTACCGGACAGGAGCGGGGGGAAAAACTGTTTTTT. Protein sequence: CAWSTGQERGEKLFF.

The chain joins TRBV24-1 to TRBJ1-5; 7 bases align to TRBD1. The CDR3 runs to 14 residues. CDR1 KGHDR and CDR2 SFDVKD come from the germline V gene. The J segment lost 5 bases and the V segment lost 2 bases, leaving 2 bases of the junction unmatched. The CDR3 sequence is CATSDWDSYQPQHF. The CDR3 region has the DNA TGTGCCACCAGTGATTGGGACAGTTATCAGCCCCAGCATTTT.

The chain couples TRBV28 to TRBJ1-1; TRBD1 matches 7 bases. The CDR3 is 18 amino acids. V trimming: 1 base; J trimming: 1 base; junction bases outside the gene matches: 12. Germline V lookup: CDR1 MDHEN, CDR2 SYDVKM. The CDR3 DNA sequence: TGTGCCAGCAGTTTATTAGGACGGGAACAGGGGACGAACACTGAAGCTTTCTTT. It yields the protein CASSLLGREQGTNTEAFF.

The chain couples TRBV15 to TRBJ2-1; 8 bases are a match to TRBD2. Germline V lookup: CDR1 LNHNV, CDR2 YYDKDF (reference sequence). This CDR3 is built from 16 residues. V was pared by 0 bases and J by 3 bases, with 4 bases of the junction left unmatched. This CDR3 is CATSRDRREVYNEQFF. As DNA, the CDR3 is TGTGCCACCAGCAGAGACCGGCGGGAGGTCTACAATGAGCAGTTCTTC. The full variable domain, in which reference TRBV15 and TRBJ2-1 provide the parts outside the CDR3, is DAMVIQNPRYQVTQFGKPVTLSCSQTLNHNVMYWYQQKSSQAPKLLFHYYDKDFNNEADTPDNFQSRRPNTSFCFLDIRSPGLGDTAMYLCATSRDRREVYNEQFFGPGTRLTVL.

The gene calls are TRBV28 and TRBJ1-3; 8 nucleotides align to TRBD1. Germline-derived CDR1 and CDR2 are MDHEN and SYDVKM. The CDR3 loop spans 15 amino acids. V was pared by 7 bases and J by 4 bases, with 9 bases of the junction left unmatched. CDR3 sequence: CASIKGQGFGNTIYF. CDR3 in DNA: TGTGCCAGCATCAAAGGACAGGGATTCGGAAACACCATATATTTT.

CDR3 in amino acids: CASSKVGQRGNTIYF. The CDR3 DNA follows: TGTGCCAGCAGCAAAGTGGGACAGCGAGGAAACACCATATATTTT. The chain has TRBV21-1 and TRBJ1-3; the table gives TRBD1 as D, unverified against the DNA. TRBV21-1 is shown as a pseudogene. The CDR3 spans 15 residues.